The 11 T cell receptor beta chains below come from one sample, sequenced in a study of glioma-infiltrating T cells. Amplification of TCR alpha and beta CDR3 regions from RNA used iRepertoire nested multiplex PCR. TCRdb redid the calling of the multiplex PCR reads with MiXCR, one entry per CDR3 protein. The data hold 400,000 or so distinct CDR3 sequences, with 35% to 45% observed a single time. The sequenced sample was glioma tissue, nonneoplastic brain tissue, or PBMCs (not recorded which). All receptors derive from a human donor with low-grade glioma or glioblastoma, undergoing nonglioma brain surgery, or in good health (not recorded which).

Comment on this clonotype: The junction and the germline gene differ at one end; a read error may be behind it. The chain couples TRBV7-2 to TRBJ2-5; D may be TRBD2 (5 bases). The germline gives CDR1 SGHTA, CDR2 FQGNSA. This CDR3 has 15 residues. The DNA for the CDR3 is TGTGCCAGCAGCGTAGCGTCCATTCGAGGAGAGACCCAGTACTTC. The encoded protein is CASSVASIRGETQYF.

The chain links TRBV7-2 to TRBJ2-7; D is uncertain. Trimming took 3 bases from V and 2 from J, leaving 8 bases between them. The CDR3 runs 13 residues. Germline V gives CDR1 SGHTA, CDR2 FQGNSA. CDR3 sequence: CASSFYGPYEQYF. As DNA, the CDR3 is TGTGCCAGCAGCTTCTACGGTCCCTACGAGCAGTACTTC.

This clonotype was recorded a few times. CDR3 residues: CSARDPPSGRKTQYF. The CDR3 DNA reads as TGCAGTGCTAGAGATCCTCCTAGCGGGAGGAAGACCCAGTACTTC. The chain is built from TRBV20-1 and TRBJ2-5, with TRBD2 identical over 11 bases. Germline V gene sequence: CDR1 DFQATT, CDR2 SNEGSKA (reference sequence). This CDR3 is 15 amino acids long. Germline trimming cut 0 bases from V and 6 bases from J; bases unmatched to any gene: 6.

In DNA form, the CDR3 reads TGTGCCAGCAGCTTCACGGGTCACACTGAAGCTTTCTTT. This encodes CASSFTGHTEAFF. The chain is built from TRBV11-2 and TRBJ1-1; D uncertain. V was shortened by 3 bases and J by 3 bases, with 8 bases between the two germline ends. Germline CDR1 reads SGHAT; CDR2 reads FQNNGV. The CDR3 runs 13 residues.

Points on this clonotype: One end of the junction fails to match germline, which may point to a read error. This chain links TRBV25-1 with TRBJ1-1, with a tentative D call TRBD1 (5 bases). The CDR3 has 14 amino acids. In germline, CDR1 is MGHDK, CDR2 SYGVNS. In nucleotides, the CDR3 is TGTGCCAACAGTGAGCCCGGGACGGCGACTGAAGCTTTCTTT. Its protein is CANSEPGTATEAFF.

This clonotype was seen only a few times. This chain uses TRBV7-2 with TRBJ2-7, with TRBD2 matching over 13 bases. From germline, CDR1 is SGHTA and CDR2 FQGNSA. This CDR3 is 15 amino acids long. The V and J ends lost 5 bases and 2 bases, in that order; junction bases with no gene match: 3. The CDR3 protein is CASSRTSGSPYEQYF. CDR3 in DNA: TGTGCCAGCAGCCGGACTAGCGGGAGCCCCTACGAGCAGTACTTC.

This clonotype was observed at least ten times. The rearrangement links TRBV15 to TRBJ1-5, with D possibly matching TRBD1 (6 bases). Trimming removed 4 bases from V and 3 bases from J, with 13 bases in between. The V gene's germline CDR1 is LNHNV and CDR2 YYDKDF (reference sequence). The CDR3 consists of 15 residues. Here the CDR3 DNA reads TGTGCCACCAGCAAGGCAGGGGACTACAATCAGCCCCAGCATTTT. This gives the protein CATSKAGDYNQPQHF.

This clonotype occurred many times. In DNA, the CDR3 is TGTGCCAGCAGTTACCCGGCCATGTACCAAGAGACCCAGTACTTC. Its protein is CASSYPAMYQETQYF. The V gene is TRBV6-2 or TRBV6-3, the J gene TRBJ2-5; no clear D. Trimming shortened V by 2 bases and J by 0 bases, and 10 bases separated the two germline ends. In germline, CDR1 is MNHEY, CDR2 SVGEGT. This CDR3 is built from 15 residues.

The chain is built from TRBV10-3 and TRBJ2-3; 9 bases align to TRBD1. Per germline, CDR1 ENHRY and CDR2 SYGVKD. With V trimmed by 0 bases and J by 0 bases, 1 base remained unmatched. The CDR3 is made up of 16 amino acids. CDR3 region: CAISESGTGSTDTQYF. CDR3 sequence (DNA): TGTGCCATCAGTGAGTCGGGGACAGGGAGCACAGATACGCAGTATTTT.

This sequence joins TRBV20-1 and TRBJ2-1, with a weak D call TRBD2 (6 bases). The CDR3 is 14 amino acids. The ends were cut back, 3 bases at V and 5 bases at J, with 14 bases in the middle. Germline CDR1 reads DFQATT; CDR2 reads SNEGSKA (reference sequence). CDR3 coding DNA: TGCAGTGCTAGGACTAGTGGTTGGGACAATGAGCAGTTCTTC. Residues: CSARTSGWDNEQFF.

By sample fraction, this clonotype is medium-sized. This sequence joins TRBV27 and TRBJ1-6, with D possibly TRBD1 on 6 matching bases. Germline CDR1 and CDR2: MNHEY and SMNVEV (reference sequence). V lost 7 bases and J lost 10, with 17 bases in between. This CDR3 has 14 residues. Here the CDR3 reads CASTPQGSGSPLHF. DNA for the CDR3: TGTGCCAGCACTCCACAGGGATCTGGCTCACCCCTCCACTTT.